This entry concerns a single T cell receptor (beta chain). Its matching antigen is unknown. The CDR3 is made up of 15 amino acids. CDR1 is MNHNY and CDR2 is SVGAGI in the germline V gene (reference sequence). V was trimmed by 6 bases and J by 0 bases, leaving 11 bases between them. 60 Vbeta and 13 Jbeta primers were used in PCR. Clones were read by immunoSEQ multiplex PCR, and TCRdb kept only the in-frame ones, dropping some. The sample contains 200,000 or so clones, about four fifths of which appear only once. This sample is part of a study of cytomegalovirus exposure and HLA in healthy donors. Turning to the study itself: Earlier, roughly 120 million unique TCR beta sequences were recovered from approximately 200 million T cells by an analysis.

Study-wide findings and caveats: A later analysis by the authors found several of the most significant clusters apparently linked to common viral pathogens. TRBV6-2, TRBV6-3 and other indistinguishable V segments were excluded. Reports showed the classifier diagnosing cytomegalovirus status with high specificity and sensitivity.

J is TRBJ2-2 and V is TRBV6-6; maybe TRBD2 (7 bases). Sequencing was done on a sample of PBMCs. This sequence originates from a man aged 30 to 45 in good health and CMV-seronegative. The CDR3 DNA is TGTGCCAGCAGCCGGGGGGACACGAACACCGGGGAGCTGTTTTTT. It yields the protein CASSRGDTNTGELFF.